Here is one T cell receptor beta chain with its context. In this sample, this clonotype turned up many times. What this receptor recognizes is not known. Qualities for individual bases were not recorded, and no much larger clone is one base off. A patient counted as having stable Graves' hyperthyroidism if no progression to ophthalmopathy occurred over 18 months of follow-up. The hyperthyroidism patients were between 18 and 65 years old and newly diagnosed, with a disease duration of less than 2 months. The study excluded patients with uncontrolled infections, other autoimmune diseases, pregnancy or lactation. Diagnoses relied on clinical symptoms, serum thyroxine and TRAb, thyroid ultrasound and orbital computed tomography. Ficoll-Paque density gradient centrifugation was used to isolate PBMCs from about 9.4 ml of fresh peripheral blood. Total RNA was extracted using Trizol reagent, and RNA quality was assessed on an Agilent 2100 Bioanalyzer.

The sample belongs to a study of T cells in Graves' hyperthyroidism and ophthalmopathy (dated by TCRdb to the late 2010s). As for the study more broadly: Peripheral blood samples were taken at initial diagnosis, before any treatment was given. A discovery cohort of approximately 97 patients, roughly 40 with Graves' ophthalmopathy and 57 with stable Graves' hyperthyroidism, was used to find distinguishing TCR V-J signatures. An independent validation cohort of around 19 hyperthyroidism patients and 17 patients who later progressed to ophthalmopathy tested prospective prediction of ophthalmopathy. The 85 to 100 discovery patients were divided at random into training and test sets in a 7:3 ratio. The study also compared thyroid tissue and blood T-cell repertoires from five or six Graves' hyperthyroidism patients. After blood sampling, hyperthyroidism patients were treated with methimazole at a starting dose of 30 mg daily, and ophthalmopathy patients were treated with high-dose intravenous methylprednisolone. TCR Vbeta CDR3 sequencing of around 130 peripheral blood samples (fewer than 45 ophthalmopathy, 75 hyperthyroidism and roughly 17 progressor patients) is reported in the paper. What the study reported, not specific to this receptor: In validation, progression to ophthalmopathy was predicted by the model with 70.59% sensitivity and 72.22% specificity, a median of about 6.4 months before onset. A model built on a 13 V-J signature distinguished ophthalmopathy from stable hyperthyroidism, reaching 87.88% sensitivity and around 82% specificity in cross-validation and 80%/75% in testing. Sample size was not statistically predetermined, and blinding of investigators to group allocation was not performed. Most expanded thyroid clonotypes (frequency above 0.001) were also detected in blood, suggesting blood repertoires may reflect thyroid immune responses.

The CDR3 measures 11 amino acids from cysteine to phenylalanine. Only the CDR3 portion is preserved as DNA: 33 bases, with reading frame beginning at the first base. CDR1 is given as SNHLY and CDR2 as FYNNEI, both from the germline V gene. Between the V and J ends, shortened by 8 bases and 4 bases respectively, the junction contains 8 bases. Amplification of TCR beta CDR3 regions was carried out from RNA transcripts. The first round of RT-PCR for the TCR CDR3 was performed with the HTBI primer set and the Qiagen OneStep RT-PCR kit. A second multiplex PCR round built the libraries, followed by size selection and purification. Paired-end sequencing of the libraries was performed with 100 bp reads on an Illumina HiSeq2000. The authors' pipeline ran thus. SOAPnuke was used to process the raw data, throwing out any read that contained adapters or uncalled bases, had a mean Phred below 15, or lacked an exact constant-primer or identifier match. COPE v1.2.5 was used to merge high-quality paired reads, and clonotypes were defined as unique nucleotide sequences. Clonotypes were aligned to IMGT TRBV, TRBD and TRBJ reference segments using MiTCR v1.1. The analysis included only V-J combinations with a frequency above 0.0001, which together covered 98% to 99.2% of the repertoires. A TCS score was defined as the ratio between F50 (clonal expansion) and ExV (chaos), using BLOSUM62-based TCRdist between CDR3 peptides within each V-J. Welch's t-statistics and random forest reduced just over 500 V-J features to fewer than 15, which were used in a naive Bayes classifier (R e1071). The similarity between thyroid and blood repertoires was quantified using the Morisita-Horn index. TCRdb reanalyzed the raw reads on its own, using fastp at Q25 for trimming and MiXCR for clone calling, and kept in-frame beta chains. Identical CDR3 proteins give one entry, which carries the most common genes and DNA. For this entry, the V and J calls and clone size follow TCRdb and not the study's own pipeline. Across this sample there are approximately 870,000 distinct CDR3 sequences, with around 38% seen only once. The ten largest clones take up approximately 10% of the sample.

Specimen: blood. This receptor was identified in a man between 18 and 35 years old with Graves' hyperthyroidism. The rearrangement combines TRBV2 with TRBJ1-2, and the D gene may be TRBD1, 5 bases matching. Here is the DNA: TGTGCCAGCCCCGACAGCTATGGCTACACCTTC. Its translation is CASPDSYGYTF.